The 5 T cell receptor beta chains listed next were all sequenced from one sample in a study of shared clonotypes between healthy human individuals. The assay was immunoSEQ multiplex PCR, and TCRdb's table has in-frame clones only and misses some. Among roughly 700,000 clones listed, less than 95% were seen once. Specimen: memory CD8+ T cells from PBMCs. Specified subset: CD45RO+ cells pooled with CCR7-negative TemRA cells. The receptors derive from a man aged 18 to 30 in good health. Some clones in this sample may be carry-over from other donors' samples.

The rearrangement joins TRBV10-3 to TRBJ2-7; D is unclear. With 11 bases removed from V and 1 base from J, the gap between germline ends came to 9 bases. Germline loops: CDR1 ENHRY, CDR2 SYGVKD. This CDR3 has 11 residues. The CDR3 DNA follows: TGTGCCGCAGGTGATTCCTACGAGCAGTACTTC. It encodes CAAGDSYEQYF.

The rearrangement uses TRBV5-4 and TRBJ1-1, with 9 bases that match TRBD1. With 0 bases clipped from V and 4 bases from J, the junction kept 10 bases outside the gene matches. There are 17 residues in the CDR3. CDR1 and CDR2 (germline): SGHNT, YYREEE (reference sequence). The CDR3 bases are TGTGCCAGCAGCTTGGTAGGACAGGGGACATTTAGCACTGAAGCTTTCTTT. Amino acids: CASSLVGQGTFSTEAFF. Based on the CDR3 plus reference TRBV5-4 and TRBJ1-1, the full variable domain is ETGVTQSPTHLIKTRGQQVTLRCSSQSGHNTVSWYQQALGQGPQFIFQYYREEENGRGNFPPRFSGLQFPNYSSELNVNALELDDSALYLCASSLVGQGTFSTEAFFGQGTRLTVV.

On this clone itself: Different DNA sequences within this sample yield the same CDR3. This chain links TRBV28 with TRBJ2-7; no firm D call. CDR1 and CDR2 (germline): MDHEN, SYDVKM. The CDR3 consists of 12 residues. Trimming pared 2 bases from V and 4 bases from J, leaving 6 bases between. The chain's CDR3 is CASSLEGYEQYF. The CDR3 coding sequence is TGTGCCAGCAGTTTAGAAGGATACGAGCAGTACTTC.

The chain uses TRBV5-6 and TRBJ1-1; D ambiguous. Germline CDR1 SGHDT, CDR2 YYEEEE. Trimming took off 0 bases at V and 6 bases at J, with 12 bases between the two ends. The CDR3 sequence is 14 residues long. CDR3 coding DNA: TGTGCCAGCAGCTTGGAAGGAGGAGGAGCTGAAGCTTTCTTT. Its translation: CASSLEGGGAEAFF.

The chain has TRBV27 and TRBJ1-5, with D maybe TRBD1 (6 bases). There are 14 residues in the CDR3. CDR1 is MNHEY and CDR2 is SMNVEV in the germline V gene (reference sequence). Trimming took 4 bases from V and 11 from J, leaving 18 bases between them. CDR3 coding DNA: TGTGCCAGCAGTTACGGCGGCCAGGGGAGGTCCCAGCATTTT. The encoded protein is CASSYGGQGRSQHF.